Sequencing of this T cell receptor beta chain was carried out in a study of beta chain features in type 1 diabetes. The study's findings and limits: The question of HLA type influencing TCRB rearrangement was one that remained unresolved here.

As every portion of the isolated RNA was reverse transcribed, the sequencing read expressed TCRB transcripts. Reads from naive, central memory and regulatory T cell samples averaged around 4 million. TCRdb keeps only in-frame clones here, not all; method: immunoSEQ multiplex PCR. The sample has about half a million clones; 30% are singletons. Only one heparinised blood draw was taken per donor, and its volume averaged about 120 mL. Researchers reported sorting CD4+ naive, central memory, regulatory and stem cell-like memory cells via CD45RO/CCR7/CD25/CD127/CD95/CD27. Concerning this clone: Its antigen is still unknown.

The receptor was derived from a man aged 18-30 years in good health. The sample taken for sequencing was naive CD4+ T cells from blood.

CDR3 sequence (DNA): TGTGCCAGCAGCGCTTGGAGTAGCGGGAGTTTCGACAATGAGCAGTTCTTC. Translated: CASSAWSSGSFDNEQFF. The chain uses TRBV9 and TRBJ2-1, with 9 bases aligning to TRBD2. Germline lookup yields CDR1 SGDLS and CDR2 YYNGEE. V was pared by 3 bases and J by 5 bases, with 12 bases of the junction left unmatched. This CDR3 contains 17 residues.